This T cell receptor (beta chain) was sequenced in a study of T cells in Graves' hyperthyroidism and ophthalmopathy. In its sample, this clonotype was seen many times. TCR beta CDR3 region amplification was performed from RNA transcripts. Using the HTBI primer set, a first-round RT-PCR was run on the TCR CDR3. TCRdb reprocessed the multiplex PCR reads with MiXCR, giving one entry per CDR3 protein. The data show fewer than 350,000 distinct CDR3 sequences, about an eighth seen once. CDR3 length equals 14 residues. Germline V gene lookup returns CDR1 SNHLY and CDR2 FYNNEI. The ends lost 6 bases at V and 4 bases at J; junction bases unmatched: 6.

This TCR derives from a middle-aged woman with Graves' hyperthyroidism. The sample comprised blood. The rearrangement joins TRBV2 to TRBJ2-5; 9 bases match TRBD2. The CDR3 DNA reads TGTGCCAGCAGGGAGGGACTAGCAGGAGAGACCCAGTACTTC. This translates into CASREGLAGETQYF.